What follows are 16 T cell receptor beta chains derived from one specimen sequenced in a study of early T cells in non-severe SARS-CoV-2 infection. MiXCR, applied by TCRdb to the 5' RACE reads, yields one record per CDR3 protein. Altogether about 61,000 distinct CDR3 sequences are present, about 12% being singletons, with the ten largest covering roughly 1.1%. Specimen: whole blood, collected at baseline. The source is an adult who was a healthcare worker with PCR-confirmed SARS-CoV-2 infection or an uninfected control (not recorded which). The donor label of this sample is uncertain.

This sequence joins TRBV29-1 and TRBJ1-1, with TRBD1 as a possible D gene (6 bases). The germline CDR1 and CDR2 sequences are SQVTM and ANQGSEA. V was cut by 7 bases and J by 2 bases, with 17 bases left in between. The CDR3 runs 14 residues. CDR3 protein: CSAGGDTFNTEAFF. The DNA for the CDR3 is TGCAGCGCGGGCGGGGACACGTTCAACACTGAAGCTTTCTTT.

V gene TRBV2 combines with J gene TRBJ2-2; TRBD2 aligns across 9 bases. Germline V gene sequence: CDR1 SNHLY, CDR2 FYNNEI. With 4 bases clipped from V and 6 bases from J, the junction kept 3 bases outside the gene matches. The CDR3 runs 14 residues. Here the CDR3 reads CASSVLAGAGELFF. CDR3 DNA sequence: TGTGCCAGCAGTGTTTTAGCGGGGGCCGGGGAGCTGTTTTTT.

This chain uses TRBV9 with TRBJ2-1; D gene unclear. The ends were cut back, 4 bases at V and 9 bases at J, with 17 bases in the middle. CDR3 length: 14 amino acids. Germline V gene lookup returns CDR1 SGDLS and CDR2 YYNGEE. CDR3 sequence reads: CASSTRSLGGEQFF. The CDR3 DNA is TGTGCCAGCAGCACCAGATCCCTCGGCGGTGAGCAGTTCTTC. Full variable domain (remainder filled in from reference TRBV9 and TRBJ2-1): DSGVTQTPKHLITATGQRVTLRCSPRSGDLSVYWYQQSLDQGLQFLIQYYNGEERAKGNILERFSAQQFPDLHSELNLSSLELGDSALYFCASSTRSLGGEQFFGPGTRLTVL.

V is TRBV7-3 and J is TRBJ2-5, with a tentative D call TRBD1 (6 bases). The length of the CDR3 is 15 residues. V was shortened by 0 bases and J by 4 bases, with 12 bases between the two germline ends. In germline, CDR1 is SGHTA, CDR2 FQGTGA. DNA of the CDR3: TGTGCCAGCAGCTTAACGACAGGACCACGAGAGACCCAGTACTTC. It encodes CASSLTTGPRETQYF.

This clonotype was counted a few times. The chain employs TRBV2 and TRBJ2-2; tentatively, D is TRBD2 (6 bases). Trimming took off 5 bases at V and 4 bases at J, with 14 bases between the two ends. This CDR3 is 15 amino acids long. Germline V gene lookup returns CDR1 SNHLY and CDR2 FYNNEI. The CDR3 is CASSWRGLGTGELFF. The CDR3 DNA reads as TGTGCCAGCAGTTGGCGGGGCTTGGGCACCGGGGAGCTGTTTTTT.

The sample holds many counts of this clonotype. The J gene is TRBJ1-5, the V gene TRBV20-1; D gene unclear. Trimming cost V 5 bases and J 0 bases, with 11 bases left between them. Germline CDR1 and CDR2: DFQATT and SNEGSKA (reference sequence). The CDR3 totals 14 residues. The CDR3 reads CSAWAGNSNQPQHF. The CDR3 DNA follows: TGCAGTGCTTGGGCGGGGAATAGCAATCAGCCCCAGCATTTT.

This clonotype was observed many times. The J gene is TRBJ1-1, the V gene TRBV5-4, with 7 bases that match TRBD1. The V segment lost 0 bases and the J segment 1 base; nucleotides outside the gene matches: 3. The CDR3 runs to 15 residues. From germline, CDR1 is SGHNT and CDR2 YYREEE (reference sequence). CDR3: CASSLEGAGNTEAFF. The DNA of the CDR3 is TGTGCCAGCAGCTTGGAGGGGGCAGGGAACACTGAAGCTTTCTTT.

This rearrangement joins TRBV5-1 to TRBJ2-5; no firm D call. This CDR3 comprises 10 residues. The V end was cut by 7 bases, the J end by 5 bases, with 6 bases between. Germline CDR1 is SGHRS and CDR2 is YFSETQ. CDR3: CASGKETQYF. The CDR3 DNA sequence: TGCGCCAGCGGAAAGGAGACCCAGTACTTC. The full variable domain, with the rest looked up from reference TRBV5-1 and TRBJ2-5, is KAGVTQTPRYLIKTRGQQVTLSCSPISGHRSVSWYQQTPGQGLQFLFEYFSETQRNKGNFPGRFSGRQFSNSRSEMNVSTLELGDSALYLCASGKETQYFGPGTRLLVL.

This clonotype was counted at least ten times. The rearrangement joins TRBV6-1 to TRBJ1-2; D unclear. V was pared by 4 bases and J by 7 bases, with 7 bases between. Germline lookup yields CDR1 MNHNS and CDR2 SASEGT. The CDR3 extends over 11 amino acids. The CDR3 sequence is CASSATLGYTF. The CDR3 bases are TGTGCCAGCAGTGCGACTCTTGGCTACACCTTC.

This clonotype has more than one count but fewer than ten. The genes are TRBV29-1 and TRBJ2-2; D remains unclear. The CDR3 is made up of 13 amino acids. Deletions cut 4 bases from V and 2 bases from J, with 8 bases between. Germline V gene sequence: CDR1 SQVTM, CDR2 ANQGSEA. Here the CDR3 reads CSVVFSNTGELFF. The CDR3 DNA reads TGCAGCGTTGTATTCAGTAACACCGGGGAGCTGTTTTTT.

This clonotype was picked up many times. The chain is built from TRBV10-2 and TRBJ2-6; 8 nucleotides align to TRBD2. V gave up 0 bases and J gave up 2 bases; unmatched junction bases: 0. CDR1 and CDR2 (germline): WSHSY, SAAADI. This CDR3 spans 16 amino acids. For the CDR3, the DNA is TGCGCCAGCAGTGAGTCGCGGGGGGCTGGGGCCAACGTCCTGACTTTC. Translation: CASSESRGAGANVLTF.

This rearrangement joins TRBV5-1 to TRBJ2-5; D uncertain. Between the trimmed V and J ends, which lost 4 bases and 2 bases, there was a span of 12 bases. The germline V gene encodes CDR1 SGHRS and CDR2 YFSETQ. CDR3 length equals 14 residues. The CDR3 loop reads CASSLQKIQETQYF. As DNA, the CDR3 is TGCGCCAGCAGCCTACAGAAGATTCAAGAGACCCAGTACTTC.

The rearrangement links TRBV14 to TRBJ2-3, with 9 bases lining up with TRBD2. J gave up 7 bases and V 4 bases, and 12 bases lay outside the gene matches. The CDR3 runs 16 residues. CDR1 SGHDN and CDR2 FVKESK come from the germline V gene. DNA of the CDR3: TGTGCCAGCAGCCCGCGGTTAGGACTAGCGTATCATACGCAGTATTTT. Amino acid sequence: CASSPRLGLAYHTQYF.

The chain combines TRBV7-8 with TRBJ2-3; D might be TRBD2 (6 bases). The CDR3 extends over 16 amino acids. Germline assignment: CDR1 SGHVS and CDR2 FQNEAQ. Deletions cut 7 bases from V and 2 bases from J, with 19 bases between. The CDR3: CASNKGREKFTDTQYF. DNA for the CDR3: TGTGCCAGCAACAAAGGACGGGAGAAATTCACAGATACGCAGTATTTT.

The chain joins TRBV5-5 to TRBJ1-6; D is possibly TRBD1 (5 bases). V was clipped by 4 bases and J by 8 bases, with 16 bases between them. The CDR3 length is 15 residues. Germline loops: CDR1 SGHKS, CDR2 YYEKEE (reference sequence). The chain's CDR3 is CASSLLTWGYSPLHF. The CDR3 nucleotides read TGTGCCAGCAGCCTTCTAACCTGGGGCTATTCACCCCTCCACTTT.

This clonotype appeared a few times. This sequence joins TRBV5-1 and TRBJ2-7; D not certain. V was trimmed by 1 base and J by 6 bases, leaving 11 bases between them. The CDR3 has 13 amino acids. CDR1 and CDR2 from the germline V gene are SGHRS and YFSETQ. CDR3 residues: CASSLNSLGEQYV. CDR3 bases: TGCGCCAGCAGCTTGAACTCTCTAGGCGAGCAGTACGTC.